These 20 T cell receptor beta chains share one sample of origin, sequenced in a study of regulatory T cells in long-lasting Graves disease. In building TCR beta libraries, iRepertoire HTBI primers were used together with Arm-PCR of CDR3 regions. TCRdb called the multiplex PCR reads again in MiXCR, with one record for every CDR3 protein. The table has more than 450,000 distinct CDR3 sequences, approximately 12% seen once. As for time point: newly diagnosed GD, antithyroid drugs for less than 3 months. The TCR library was prepared using RNA isolated from PBMCs. This sample also belongs to another study, concerning T cells in Graves' hyperthyroidism and ophthalmopathy.

The material sequenced was peripheral blood mononuclear cells (PBMCs), taken at new diagnosis, from a patient treated with antithyroid drugs. The receptors originated from a woman aged 25-40 years with Graves disease.

This clonotype was detected many times. This chain connects TRBV2 to TRBJ2-6; no reliable D call. This CDR3 region has 13 residues. Trimming removed 8 bases from V and 2 bases from J, with 7 bases in between. Germline CDR1 is SNHLY and CDR2 is FYNNEI. CDR3 nucleotides: TGTGCCAGCTCGGTACCTGGGGCCAACGTCCTGACTTTC. The encoded protein is CASSVPGANVLTF.

About this clonotype itself: Since a far larger clone is one base different, this is likely a read error. The CDR3 does not close with the conserved phenylalanine or tryptophan, likely indicating a read error. CDR3 DNA: TGTGCCAGCTCACCATCTAGCGGGAGGATGGAGACCCAGTACATC. It specifies CASSPSSGRMETQYI. The chain combines TRBV11-2 with TRBJ2-1; TRBD2 agrees at 11 bases. The J call could be wrong; TRBJ2-5 is a better fit for the DNA end. CDR1 SGHAT and CDR2 FQNNGV come from the germline V gene. The CDR3 has 15 residues.

This rearrangement joins TRBV12-3 or TRBV12-4 to TRBJ2-1, with a possible D match to TRBD1 (5 bases). The CDR3 length is 14 residues. With 7 bases removed from V and 10 bases from J, the gap between germline ends came to 20 bases. The CDR3 DNA follows: TGTGCCAGCACCACTGGGGCAGCAAGACAAGAGCAGTTCTTC. It encodes CASTTGAARQEQFF.

There are many counts of this clonotype. This sequence joins TRBV2 and TRBJ1-1; D may be TRBD1 (6 bases). Germline loops: CDR1 SNHLY, CDR2 FYNNEI. V dropped 4 bases and J dropped 5 bases, with 11 bases sitting between them. The CDR3 sequence is 13 residues long. The CDR3 nucleotides are TGTGCCAGCAGTGGACAGGATTTAACTGAAGCTTTCTTT. Its translation is CASSGQDLTEAFF.

This clonotype has a count of ten or more. V gene TRBV5-1 combines with J gene TRBJ1-5, with D perhaps TRBD1 (5 bases). The CDR3 spans 15 residues. CDR1 is SGHRS and CDR2 is YFSETQ in the germline V gene. Trimming removed 1 base from V and 6 bases from J, with 14 bases in between. The CDR3 reads CASSLTPDGTQPQHF. Here the CDR3 DNA reads TGCGCCAGCAGCTTGACCCCTGATGGGACTCAGCCCCAGCATTTT.

This clonotype has ten or more counts. This chain links TRBV29-1 with TRBJ1-1; 7 bases agree with TRBD1. Germline-derived CDR1 and CDR2 are SQVTM and ANQGSEA. The CDR3 has 12 amino acids. Trimming cost V 8 bases and J 10 bases; bases outside gene matches: 13. CDR3 nucleotides: TGCAGCACGAACACAGGGTCAGGGGGAGCTTTCTTT. This translates into CSTNTGSGGAFF.

This clonotype showed up many times. CDR3 region: CASSPMGPTYGYTF. The CDR3 region has the DNA TGTGCCAGCAGCCCCATGGGACCGACCTATGGCTACACCTTC. V and J are TRBV12-3 or TRBV12-4 and TRBJ1-2, with D possibly being TRBD1 (5 bases). V gave up 6 bases and J gave up 4 bases, with 15 bases separating them. This CDR3 has 14 residues.

The chain is built from TRBV7-8 and TRBJ1-5; D may be TRBD1 (5 bases). The germline V gene has CDR1 SGHVS and CDR2 FQNEAQ. This CDR3 is 15 amino acids long. V was clipped by 5 bases and J by 6 bases, with 17 bases between them. The CDR3 protein is CASSAGPPGGQPQHF. The CDR3 DNA sequence: TGTGCCAGCAGCGCCGGGCCCCCCGGGGGTCAGCCCCAGCATTTT.

This clonotype has only a few counts. The V call is TRBV4-2, the J call TRBJ1-2, with D tentatively TRBD1 (5 bases). This CDR3 comprises 11 residues. Germline V gene sequence: CDR1 LGHNA, CDR2 YNFKEQ. Trimming took off 8 bases at V and 8 bases at J, with 12 bases between the two ends. CDR3 sequence reads: CASSQDRGYTF. CDR3 nucleotides: TGTGCCAGCTCACAGGATAGGGGCTACACCTTC.

Points on this clonotype: A much more abundant neighbour one base away suggests this may be a read error. V gene TRBV27 combines with J gene TRBJ2-1; possibly TRBD1 for D (5 bases). Looked up from germline, CDR1 is MNHEY and CDR2 is SMNVEV (reference sequence). V lost 5 bases and J 4 bases, leaving 12 bases between the germline ends. The CDR3 contains 14 residues. CDR3 in DNA: TGTGCCAGCAGTCCCGCCCGACAGTACAATGAGCAGTTCTTC. Translated: CASSPARQYNEQFF.

The sample holds many counts of this clonotype. CDR3 region: CASSNGATQYF. In DNA, the CDR3 is TGTGCCAGCAGTAACGGGGCTACGCAGTATTTT. The V call is TRBV3-1, the J call TRBJ2-3; possibly TRBD1 or TRBD2 for D (5 bases each). V lost 6 bases and J lost 8, with 9 bases in between. This CDR3 contains 11 residues. Germline lookup yields CDR1 LGHDT and CDR2 YNNKEL (reference sequence).

This clonotype was seen repeatedly, ten times or more. The chain links TRBV10-1 to TRBJ1-1; D not certain. V lost 7 bases and J lost 1, with 16 bases in between. The CDR3 contains 15 residues. Per the germline V gene, CDR1 is WNHNN and CDR2 is SYGVQD (reference sequence). CDR3 in amino acids: CASNHRRRGNTEAFF. CDR3 nucleotides: TGCGCCAGCAATCACCGGCGTCGGGGGAACACTGAAGCTTTCTTT.

Many counts were recorded for this clonotype. The chain employs TRBV30 and TRBJ2-3; 9 bases fit TRBD2. In germline, CDR1 is GTSNPN, CDR2 SVGIG (reference sequence). J was trimmed by 5 bases and V by 3 bases; bases with no gene match: 6. CDR3 length equals 14 residues. The CDR3 sequence is CAWRLAGAKDTQYF. Written as DNA, the CDR3 is TGTGCCTGGAGATTAGCGGGAGCTAAAGATACGCAGTATTTT.

This clonotype was seen at least ten times. This chain uses TRBV27 with TRBJ2-7; 12 bases map to TRBD2. V gave up 7 bases and J gave up 4 bases; unmatched junction bases: 8. CDR1 is MNHEY, CDR2 SMNVEV, per germline (reference sequence). This CDR3 region has 15 residues. The CDR3 sequence is CASTLLAGGRYEQYF. CDR3 sequence (DNA): TGTGCCAGCACCTTACTAGCGGGAGGCCGGTACGAGCAGTACTTC.

The chain links TRBV7-9 to TRBJ1-2, with a tentative D call TRBD1 (6 bases). The CDR3 extends over 16 amino acids. CDR1 is SEHNR and CDR2 is FQNEAQ in the germline V gene (reference sequence). V was cut by 0 bases and J by 1 base, with 12 bases left in between. CDR3 residues: CASSLAGTQYNYGYTF. CDR3 in DNA: TGTGCCAGCAGCTTAGCGGGGACACAGTATAACTATGGCTACACCTTC.

This clonotype has only a few counts. The chain is built from TRBV13 and TRBJ2-7; 7 bases match TRBD2. The CDR3 runs 14 residues. With V trimmed by 6 bases and J by 2 bases, 7 bases remained unmatched. The germline gives CDR1 PRHDT, CDR2 FYEKMQ (reference sequence). CDR3 protein: CASSYGRNAYEQYF. Written as DNA, the CDR3 is TGTGCCAGCAGTTACGGGAGGAACGCCTACGAGCAGTACTTC.

In this sample, this clonotype turned up a few times. The gene calls are TRBV11-2 and TRBJ2-7; D may match TRBD1 or TRBD2 (5 bases each). The ends were cut back, 4 bases at V and 0 bases at J, with 13 bases in the middle. The CDR3 loop spans 15 amino acids. Germline V gene sequence: CDR1 SGHAT, CDR2 FQNNGV. The CDR3 protein is CASSSWYGASYEQYF. The DNA of the CDR3 is TGTGCCAGCAGCTCCTGGTACGGGGCCTCCTACGAGCAGTACTTC.

This clonotype has at least ten counts. CDR3 loop: CSAEQGAGETQYF. The CDR3 nucleotides are TGCAGCGCCGAACAGGGGGCGGGAGAGACCCAGTACTTC. The J gene is TRBJ2-5, the V gene TRBV29-1; 9 positions agree with TRBD1. CDR3 size: 13 residues. The V gene end was trimmed by 7 bases and the J gene end by 4 bases; junction bases not matched to a gene: 7. Germline V lookup: CDR1 SQVTM, CDR2 ANQGSEA.

This clonotype appeared many times. The chain couples TRBV11-3 to TRBJ2-1, with a possible D match to TRBD2 (6 bases). Trimming took 1 base from V and 5 from J, leaving 12 bases between them. The CDR3 sequence is 15 residues long. The germline V gene encodes CDR1 SGHNT and CDR2 YENEEA. CDR3 DNA: TGTGCCAGCAGCTTAGGCGGGGCAGTTAACAATGAGCAGTTCTTC. Translated: CASSLGGAVNNEQFF.

This clonotype was seen many times. The chain is built from TRBV6-9 and TRBJ2-7; either TRBD1 or TRBD2 may supply D (5 bases each). V was pared by 3 bases and J by 5 bases, with 14 bases between. The CDR3 covers 14 residues. Germline V gives CDR1 MNHGY, CDR2 SVAAGI. DNA of the CDR3: TGTGCCAGCAGTTACGGGGACGGCGGCGACGAGCAGTACTTC. This codes for CASSYGDGGDEQYF.